The rows below give T cell receptor beta chains drawn from one sample of a study of cytomegalovirus exposure and HLA in healthy donors. TCRdb's copy holds only in-frame clones and misses some; the assay was immunoSEQ multiplex PCR. This table has about 52,000 clones, roughly 53% appearing once. Sample: PBMCs. All receptors come from a human donor in good health. CDR3s include the opening cysteine and the closing phenylalanine or tryptophan. Fields, in order: V gene, clone size, J gene, D gene, CDR3 protein, CDR3 DNA. D genes are given only for firm matches. The size of a clone is reported for some rows only, either as once, few or many, or as a class for expanded clones.

>TRBV18|.|TRBJ2-7|.
CASSPGTIYEQYF
TGTGCCAGCTCACCTGGGACAATCTACGAGCAGTACTTC
>TRBV7-8|.|TRBJ1-4|TRBD1
CASSPPPGQGFTNEKLFF
TGTGCCAGCAGTCCACCTCCGGGACAGGGGTTCACTAATGAAAAACTGTTTTTT
>TRBV30|.|TRBJ2-7|.
CAWSITGHEQYF
TGTGCCTGGAGCATAACAGGCCACGAGCAGTACTTC
>TRBV2|few|TRBJ1-1|TRBD1
CASSAQGAEAFF
TGTGCCAGCAGTGCGCAGGGGGCTGAAGCTTTCTTT
>TRBV7-9|.|TRBJ1-5|TRBD1
CASSDDRGQPSDQPQHF
TGTGCCAGCAGCGATGACAGGGGCCAACCGTCGGACCAGCCCCAGCATTTT
>TRBV9|once|TRBJ2-1|.
CASSVEAGSISYNEQFF
TGTGCCAGCAGCGTAGAGGCAGGATCCATCTCCTACAATGAGCAGTTCTTC
>TRBV27|few|TRBJ2-6|.
CASSLWGVRAGANVLTF
TGTGCCAGCAGTTTGTGGGGGGTAAGGGCAGGGGCCAACGTCCTGACTTTC
>TRBV19|.|TRBJ2-3|TRBD2
CASSIDSGGQTDTQYF
TGTGCCAGTAGTATTGATAGCGGGGGACAGACAGATACGCAGTATTTT
>TRBV15|.|TRBJ2-7|TRBD1
CATSKQGGPYEQYF
TGTGCCACCAGCAAACAGGGGGGTCCCTACGAGCAGTACTTC
>TRBV5-1|.|TRBJ1-2|.
CASSLGGTIYGYTF
TGCGCCAGCAGCTTGGGAGGCACCATCTATGGCTACACCTTC
>TRBV4-2|.|TRBJ2-7|TRBD2
CASSPGQGTSGGAAQYF
TGTGCCAGCAGCCCCGGACAGGGGACTAGCGGGGGGGCCGCGCAGTACTTC
>TRBV2|.|TRBJ2-7|.
CASSEDRVGEQYF
TGTGCCAGCAGTGAAGACAGGGTCGGGGAGCAGTACTTC
>TRBV25-1|once|TRBJ1-5|TRBD1
CAHTGAGGNQPQHF
TGTGCCCACACAGGGGCAGGGGGGAATCAGCCCCAGCATTTT
>TRBV7-3|.|TRBJ1-1|.
CASSLTPLTEAFF
TGTGCCAGCAGCTTAACCCCTCTGACTGAAGCTTTCTTT
>TRBV29-1|.|TRBJ2-3|.
CSVLRGGDTQYF
TGCAGCGTTTTGCGCGGGGGCGATACGCAGTATTTT
>TRBV5-5|.|TRBJ1-5|.
CASSLALLGLGSNQPQHF
TGTGCCAGCAGCTTGGCGCTGCTGGGGCTGGGAAGCAATCAGCCCCAGCATTTT
>TRBV4-1|.|TRBJ1-2|.
CASSQDLGRVVLRNNYGYTF
TGCGCCAGCAGCCAAGATCTTGGCAGGGTGGTACTAAGGAATAACTATGGCTACACCTTC
>TRBV19|few|TRBJ2-7|TRBD1
CASSMTGGAYEQYF
TGTGCCAGTAGTATGACAGGGGGGGCCTACGAGCAGTACTTC
>TRBV11-2|.|TRBJ1-3|.
CASSLDNRPNGNTIYF
TGTGCCAGCAGCTTAGATAACAGGCCAAACGGAAACACCATATATTTT
>TRBV30|.|TRBJ1-2|TRBD1
CAWTLGQGSYTF
TGTGCCTGGACCCTGGGACAGGGGAGCTACACCTTC
>TRBV25-1|few|TRBJ2-1|.
CASGRQAWANEQFF
TGTGCCAGCGGCAGACAGGCGTGGGCAAATGAGCAGTTCTTC
>TRBV7-2|.|TRBJ1-1|.
CASRTRTAEAFF
TGTGCCAGCAGGACCCGGACAGCTGAAGCTTTCTTT
>TRBV4-3|few|TRBJ1-2|.
CASSQDPRAALYGYTF
TGCGCCAGCAGCCAGGACCCCCGAGCGGCCTTATATGGCTACACCTTC
>TRBV18|.|TRBJ2-3|.
CASSPRGGGLDTQYF
TGTGCCAGCTCCCCTAGAGGGGGGGGTTTAGATACGCAGTATTTT